This T cell receptor (beta chain) is from a study of cytomegalovirus exposure and HLA in healthy donors. Study-level findings and limits: A few CMV-associated chains proved CMV antigen-specific in vitro. Most TCR sequences were rare, but some public TCRs occurred in many donors. The TCR clusters that emerged in the first cohort tended, a later analysis found, to co-occur in the approximately 130 validation repertoires.

Germline CDR1 and CDR2: MNHNS and SASEGT. Unmatched junction bases numbered 8, after V lost 3 bases and J lost 7 bases. The CDR3 loop spans 15 amino acids. Some clones are missing from TCRdb's copy, which holds only in-frame ones; the method was immunoSEQ multiplex PCR. The sample has 150,000 to 200,000 clones, about four fifths seen once. A note on this clone: Its antigen is as yet unknown.

A roughly 130-subject validation cohort, separate from the approximately 720-subject first cohort, supplied the donors. Sequences were obtained from PBMCs. The V call is TRBV6-1, the J call TRBJ1-5; 8 positions agree with TRBD1. The source of this sequence is a woman aged 18-29 years in good health and CMV-seropositive. The CDR3 DNA reads as TGTGCCAGCAGTGATCGAGGACAGGGTCGACAGCCCCAGCATTTT. Protein sequence: CASSDRGQGRQPQHF.